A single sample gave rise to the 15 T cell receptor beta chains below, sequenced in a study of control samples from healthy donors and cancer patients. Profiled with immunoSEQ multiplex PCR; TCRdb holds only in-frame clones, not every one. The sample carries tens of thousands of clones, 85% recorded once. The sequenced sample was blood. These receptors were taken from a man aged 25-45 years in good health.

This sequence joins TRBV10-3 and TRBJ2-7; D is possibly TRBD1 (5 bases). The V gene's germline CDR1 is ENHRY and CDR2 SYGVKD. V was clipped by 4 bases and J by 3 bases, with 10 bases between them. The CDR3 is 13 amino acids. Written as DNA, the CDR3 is TGTGCCATCAGTGCGACAGTTCACTACGAGCAGTACTTC. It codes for CAISATVHYEQYF.

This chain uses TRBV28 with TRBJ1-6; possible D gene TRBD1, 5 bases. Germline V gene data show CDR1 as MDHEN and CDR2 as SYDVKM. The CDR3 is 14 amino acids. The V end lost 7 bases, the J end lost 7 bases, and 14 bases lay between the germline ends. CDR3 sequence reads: CASNGPGPNSPLHF. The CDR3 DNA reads TGTGCCAGCAACGGGCCAGGGCCAAATTCACCCCTCCACTTT.

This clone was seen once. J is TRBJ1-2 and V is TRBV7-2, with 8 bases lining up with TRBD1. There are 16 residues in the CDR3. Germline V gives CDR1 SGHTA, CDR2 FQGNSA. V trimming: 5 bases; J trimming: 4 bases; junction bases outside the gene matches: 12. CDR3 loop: CASSLDRALSFYGYTF. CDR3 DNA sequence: TGTGCCAGCAGCCTGGACAGGGCTCTCTCTTTCTATGGCTACACCTTC.

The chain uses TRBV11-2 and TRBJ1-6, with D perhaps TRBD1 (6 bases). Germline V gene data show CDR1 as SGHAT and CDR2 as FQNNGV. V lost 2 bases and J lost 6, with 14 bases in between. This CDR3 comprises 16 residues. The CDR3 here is CASSLRGADSNSPLHF. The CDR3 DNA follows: TGTGCCAGCAGCTTACGGGGGGCGGACAGTAATTCACCCCTCCACTTT.

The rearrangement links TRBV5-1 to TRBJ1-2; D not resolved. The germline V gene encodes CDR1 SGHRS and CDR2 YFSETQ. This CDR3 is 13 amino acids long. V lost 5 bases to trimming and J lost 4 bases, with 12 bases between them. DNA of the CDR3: TGCGCCAGCAGTTCAGCCGAGAGCTATGGCTACACCTTC. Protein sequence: CASSSAESYGYTF.

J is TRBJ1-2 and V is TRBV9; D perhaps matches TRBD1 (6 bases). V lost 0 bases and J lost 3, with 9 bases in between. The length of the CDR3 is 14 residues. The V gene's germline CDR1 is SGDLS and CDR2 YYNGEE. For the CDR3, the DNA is TGTGCCAGCAGCGTAGAGGGGGAATACTATGGCTACACCTTC. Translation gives CASSVEGEYYGYTF.

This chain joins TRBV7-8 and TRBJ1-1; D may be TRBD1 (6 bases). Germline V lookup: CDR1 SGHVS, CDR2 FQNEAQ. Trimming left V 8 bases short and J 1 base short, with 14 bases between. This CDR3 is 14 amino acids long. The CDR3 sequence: CASGVRGRNTEAFF. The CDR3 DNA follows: TGTGCCAGCGGTGTTCGGGGGCGGAACACTGAAGCTTTCTTT.

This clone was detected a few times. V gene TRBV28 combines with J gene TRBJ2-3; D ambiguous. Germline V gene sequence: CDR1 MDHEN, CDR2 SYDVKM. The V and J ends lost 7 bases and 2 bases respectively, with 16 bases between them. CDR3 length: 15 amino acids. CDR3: CASKKVQTITDTQYF. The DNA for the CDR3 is TGTGCCAGCAAGAAGGTACAGACCATCACAGATACGCAGTATTTT.

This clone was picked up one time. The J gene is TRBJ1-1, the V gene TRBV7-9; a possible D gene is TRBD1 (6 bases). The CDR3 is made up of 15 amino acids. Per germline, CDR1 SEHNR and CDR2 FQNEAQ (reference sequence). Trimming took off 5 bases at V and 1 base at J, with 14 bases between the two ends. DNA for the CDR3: TGTGCCAGCAGCCCCCAGGGGCTGGGGAACACTGAAGCTTTCTTT. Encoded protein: CASSPQGLGNTEAFF.

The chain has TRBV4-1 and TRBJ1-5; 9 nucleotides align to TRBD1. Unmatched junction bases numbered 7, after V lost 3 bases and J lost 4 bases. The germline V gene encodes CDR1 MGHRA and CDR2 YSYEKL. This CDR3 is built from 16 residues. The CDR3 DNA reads TGCGCCAGCAGCCAGCTCCAACAGGGGGCAAATCAGCCCCAGCATTTT. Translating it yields CASSQLQQGANQPQHF.

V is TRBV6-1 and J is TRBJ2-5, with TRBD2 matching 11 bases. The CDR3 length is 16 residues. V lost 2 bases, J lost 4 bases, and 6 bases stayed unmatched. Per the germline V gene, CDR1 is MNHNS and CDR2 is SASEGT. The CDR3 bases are TGTGCCAGCAGTGAACTAGCGGGGGGCCCTCTAGAGACCCAGTACTTC. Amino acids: CASSELAGGPLETQYF.

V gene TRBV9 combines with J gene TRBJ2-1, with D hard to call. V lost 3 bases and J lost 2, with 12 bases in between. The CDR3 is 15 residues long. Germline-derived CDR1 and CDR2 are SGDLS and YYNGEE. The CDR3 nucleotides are TGTGCCAGCAGCGCTATGGACGGAACCTACAATGAGCAGTTCTTC. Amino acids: CASSAMDGTYNEQFF.

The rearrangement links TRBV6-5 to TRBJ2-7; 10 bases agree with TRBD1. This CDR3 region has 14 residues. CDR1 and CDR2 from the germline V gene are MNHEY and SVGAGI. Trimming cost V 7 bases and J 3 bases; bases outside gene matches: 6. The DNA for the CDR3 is TGTGCCAGCACCTCGGACAGGGGGGACTACGAGCAGTACTTC. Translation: CASTSDRGDYEQYF.

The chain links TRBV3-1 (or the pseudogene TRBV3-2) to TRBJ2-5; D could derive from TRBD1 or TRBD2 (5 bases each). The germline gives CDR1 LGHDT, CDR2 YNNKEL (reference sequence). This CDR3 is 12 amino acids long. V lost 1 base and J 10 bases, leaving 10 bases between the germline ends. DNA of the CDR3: TGTGCCAGCAGCCAAGCCCTGGGGGACCAGTACTTC. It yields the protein CASSQALGDQYF.

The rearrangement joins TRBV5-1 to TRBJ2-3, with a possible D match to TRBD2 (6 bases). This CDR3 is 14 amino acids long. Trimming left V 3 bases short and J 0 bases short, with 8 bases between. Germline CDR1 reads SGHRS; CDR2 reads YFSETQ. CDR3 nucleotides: TGCGCCAGCAGCTGGGGACTGAGCACAGATACGCAGTATTTT. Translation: CASSWGLSTDTQYF.